This is a list of T cell receptor beta chains from one sample in a study of T cells in localized non-small cell lung cancer. Generated by immunoSEQ multiplex PCR, the TCRdb table keeps only in-frame clones and is missing some. This table has over a thousand clones, approximately 34% appearing once. The starting material was normal lung tissue next to the tumor, obtained before any cancer treatment. The receptors originated from a woman aged 35 to 70 with stage I lung adenocarcinoma. Both conserved end residues are part of each CDR3. The order of the fields is D gene, V gene, clone size, J gene, CDR3 DNA, CDR3 protein. D genes are given only for firm matches. Rows give clone size only sometimes, using once, few, many, or a class for an expanded clone.

>-|TRBV29-1|-|TRBJ1-4
TGCAGCGTCCTCCGGGGGCTGGGTGAAAAACTGTTTTTT
CSVLRGLGEKLFF
>-|TRBV19|-|TRBJ1-2
TGTGCCAGTAGTATAGATTTAACGGGGAACTATGGCTACACCTTC
CASSIDLTGNYGYTF
>-|TRBV19|-|TRBJ2-1
TGTGCCAGTAGTATTCCGTACAATGAGCAGTTCTTC
CASSIPYNEQFF
>-|TRBV25-1|-|TRBJ1-5
TGTGCCACAGGGGAAGGACCGATCAATCAGCCCCAGCATTTT
CATGEGPINQPQHF
>-|TRBV19|-|TRBJ1-1
TGTGCCAGTAGTATAAGGGTGGGGAACACTGAAGCTTTCTTT
CASSIRVGNTEAFF
>TRBD2|TRBV19|-|TRBJ2-7
TGTGCCAGTAGTATTAGCGGGAGGGAGTACGAGCAGTACTTC
CASSISGREYEQYF
>-|TRBV4-1|few|TRBJ2-5
TGCGCCAGCAGCCAAGGAACAGAGGTTGCGGGGGCCCAAGAGACCCAGTACTTC
CASSQGTEVAGAQETQYF
>-|TRBV9|few|TRBJ2-7
TGTGCCAGCAGCGTGGGAAGTCCGGGCGAGCAGTACTTC
CASSVGSPGEQYF
>-|TRBV19|few|TRBJ2-5
TGTGCCAGTAGTATAGACCGGGCCACCCAAGAGACCCAGTACTTC
CASSIDRATQETQYF
>-|TRBV6-8|-|TRBJ2-7
TGTGCCAGCAATCCGGCCCAGGGTGGCGAGCAGTACTTC
CASNPAQGGEQYF
>-|TRBV9|medium-sized|TRBJ2-5
TGTGCCAGCTTCCCTACTAAGACGGAGACCCAGTACTTC
CASFPTKTETQYF
>TRBD2|TRBV29-1|few|TRBJ2-5
TGCAGCGTTGCAGTCCTGGGGGGGTTCGGCCAGTACTTC
CSVAVLGGFGQYF
>-|TRBV4-1|few|TRBJ1-1
TGCGCCAGCAGCCACCCCAGGGGGAACACTGAAGCTTTCTTT
CASSHPRGNTEAFF
>TRBD1|TRBV7-6|-|TRBJ1-5
TGTGCCAGCAGCCAAGGACAGGGTGGCAGCAATCAGCCCCAGCATTTT
CASSQGQGGSNQPQHF
>TRBD1|TRBV2|few|TRBJ2-2
TGTGCCAGCAGTCAGACAGGGACCGGGGAGCTGTTTTTT
CASSQTGTGELFF
>-|TRBV25-1|-|TRBJ1-6
TGTGCCAGCAGTGCCTTTTCAGGGTTAAATTCACCCCTCCACTTT
CASSAFSGLNSPLHF
>-|TRBV5-1|-|TRBJ1-4
TGCGCCAGCAGCCTCTCGTCGGACCGGGCCCAGGAAAAACTGTTTTTT
CASSLSSDRAQEKLFF
>-|TRBV19|few|TRBJ1-2
TGTGCCAGTAGTACGGTCAGCAACTATGGCTACACCTTC
CASSTVSNYGYTF
>TRBD2|TRBV11-3|medium-sized|TRBJ2-7
TGTGCCAGCAGCCCCCTTCCCGGGACTAGCGGGCCGACCTACGAGCAGTACTTC
CASSPLPGTSGPTYEQYF
>-|TRBV29-1|-|TRBJ1-2
TGCAGCGCAACGGGGGCCAACGAGGACTATGGCTACACCTTC
CSATGANEDYGYTF
>TRBD1|TRBV10-2|-|TRBJ2-7
TGCGCCAGCAGTGAGTTAACAGGGGGTGAGCAGTACTTC
CASSELTGGEQYF
>TRBD1|TRBV18|-|TRBJ1-2
TGTGCCAGCTCACCAACGAGACAGGGAGGGGATGGCTACACCTTC
CASSPTRQGGDGYTF